One sample yielded the 27 T cell receptor beta chains listed below, sequenced in a study of T-cell reconstitution after alpha-beta-depleted transplantation in children. The authors prepared the TCRbeta library with unique molecular identifiers. Each CDR3 protein gets one entry after TCRdb re-called the PCR reads with MiXCR. The sample records around 300,000 distinct CDR3 sequences, roughly 12% being singletons. The sample consisted of peripheral blood, taken 180 days after TCRalphabeta/CD19-depleted stem cell transplant. The receptors come from a male patient between 2 and 9 years old who had a stem cell transplant for chronic granulomatous disease, so the T cells may come from the graft donor.

This clonotype was picked up many times. The rearrangement uses TRBV12-3 or TRBV12-4 and TRBJ2-3, with TRBD1 as a possible D gene (6 bases). Trimming stripped 5 bases from V and 4 bases from J, with 10 bases between. The CDR3 contains 13 residues. CDR3 sequence reads: CASSVNRADTQYF. Here the CDR3 DNA reads TGTGCCAGCAGTGTCAACAGGGCAGATACGCAGTATTTT.

In its sample, this clonotype was seen many times. The genes are TRBV20-1 and TRBJ2-7, with D maybe TRBD2 (7 bases). Trimming stripped 1 base from V and 1 base from J, with 17 bases between. In germline, CDR1 is DFQATT, CDR2 SNEGSKA (reference sequence). CDR3 size: 16 residues. CDR3 sequence (DNA): TGCAGTGCTAGAGCAGGGCGGGGGCCCCATTCCTACGAGCAGTACTTC. Translated, it gives CSARAGRGPHSYEQYF.

A remark on this clonotype: One base away lies a much larger clone, so this may be a sequencing read error. The CDR3 bases are TGTGCCAGCAGTTCATTCCGGGACAGGGGATGGTACGAGCAGAACTTC. It yields the protein CASSSFRDRGWYEQNF. This sequence joins TRBV12-3 or TRBV12-4 and TRBJ2-7; TRBD1 aligns across 10 bases. The CDR3 covers 16 residues.

This clonotype has a single count. This clone may be a read error of a much larger clone one base away. The chain has TRBV11-2 and TRBJ1-2; D unclear. Germline CDR1 is SGHAT and CDR2 is FQNNGV. CDR3 length: 13 residues. The CDR3 reads CASSLAEAYGDTF. Here the CDR3 DNA reads TGTGCCAGCAGCTTAGCAGAGGCTTATGGCGACACCTTC.

This clonotype was detected ten times or more. For the CDR3, the DNA is TGTGCCAGCTCACCACCGGGTTATGAGCAGTTCTTC. This translates into CASSPPGYEQFF. J is TRBJ2-1 and V is TRBV18; no definite D call. Trimming left V 0 bases short and J 8 bases short, with 5 bases between. The V gene's germline CDR1 is KGHSH and CDR2 LQKENI. This CDR3 comprises 12 residues. Complete variable domain (other parts from reference TRBV18 and TRBJ2-1): NAGVMQNPRHLVRRRGQEARLRCSPMKGHSHVYWYRQLPEEGLKFMVYLQKENIIDESGMPKERFSAEFPKEGPSILRIQQVVRGDSAAYFCASSPPGYEQFFGPGTRLTVL.

This clonotype was observed at least ten times. CDR3 bases: TGTGCCAGCAGCCCTAGGACAGGGGTGGAGCAGTTCTTC. The encoded protein is CASSPRTGVEQFF. The rearrangement links TRBV5-5 to TRBJ2-1; TRBD1 aligns across 9 bases. This CDR3 has 13 amino acids. Germline-derived CDR1 and CDR2 are SGHKS and YYEKEE (reference sequence). V shed 4 bases, J shed 10 bases, and the junction held 6 bases outside the gene matches.

This clonotype has at least ten counts. This rearrangement joins TRBV12-3 or TRBV12-4 to TRBJ1-6; the D is unclear. The CDR3 totals 13 residues. The V end lost 6 bases, the J end lost 7 bases, and 10 bases lay between the germline ends. CDR3 DNA: TGTGCCAGCAGACAAGCTAACAATTCACCCCTCCACTTT. It specifies CASRQANNSPLHF.

In its sample, this clonotype was seen many times. The rearrangement joins TRBV12-3 or TRBV12-4 to TRBJ2-1, with 9 bases fitting TRBD1. Trimming removed 7 bases from V and 6 bases from J; junction bases left unmatched: 10. The CDR3 sequence is 15 residues long. In DNA form, the CDR3 reads TGTGCCAGCACCCATGTGGGACAGGGACTCAATGAGCAGTTCTTC. This gives the protein CASTHVGQGLNEQFF.

The sample holds many counts of this clonotype. The chain combines TRBV24-1 with TRBJ2-1; D unclear. The CDR3 consists of 14 residues. Per germline, CDR1 KGHDR and CDR2 SFDVKD. Trimming left V 0 bases short and J 7 bases short, with 9 bases between. As DNA, the CDR3 is TGTGCCACCAGTGATTTGCCCTGGCCGAATGAGCAGTTCTTC. It codes for CATSDLPWPNEQFF.

A few counts support this clonotype. The gene calls are TRBV19 and TRBJ1-2; TRBD1 aligns across 8 bases. V gave up 7 bases and J gave up 5 bases; unmatched junction bases: 3. The germline gives CDR1 LNHDA, CDR2 SQIVND (reference sequence). This CDR3 comprises 12 residues. The CDR3 reads CASTDRGYGYTF. CDR3 bases: TGTGCCAGTACCGACAGGGGATATGGCTACACCTTC.

In its sample, this clonotype was seen many times. The chain employs TRBV15 and TRBJ2-1; 7 bases map to TRBD2. The trim removed 1 base at V and 3 bases at J, leaving 6 bases unmatched. Germline V gene lookup returns CDR1 LNHNV and CDR2 YYDKDF (reference sequence). The CDR3 has 16 residues. CDR3 residues: CATSRGDAGDYNEQFF. As DNA, the CDR3 is TGTGCCACCAGCAGAGGTGACGCGGGGGACTACAATGAGCAGTTCTTC.

This clonotype has a count of ten or more. The V gene is TRBV20-1, the J gene TRBJ2-1, with 10 bases fitting TRBD2. J was trimmed by 4 bases and V by 6 bases; bases with no gene match: 6. From germline, CDR1 is DFQATT and CDR2 SNEGSKA (reference sequence). CDR3 length: 14 amino acids. The CDR3 coding sequence is TGCAGTGCCTTTGCTAGCGGGAGATACAATGAGCAGTTCTTC. Translated, it gives CSAFASGRYNEQFF.

The chain uses TRBV19 and TRBJ2-7, with unresolved D. This CDR3 region has 12 residues. V lost 8 bases to trimming and J lost 4 bases, with 12 bases between them. CDR1 and CDR2 from the germline V gene are LNHDA and SQIVND (reference sequence). DNA for the CDR3: TGTGCCAGTGGTAAAGGGCCTTACGAGCAGTACTTC. Its protein product is CASGKGPYEQYF.

In this sample, this clonotype turned up many times. The chain recombines TRBV7-8 with TRBJ2-7, with D uncertain. Trimming removed 6 bases from V and 0 bases from J, with 18 bases in between. This CDR3 has 16 residues. Germline CDR1 SGHVS, CDR2 FQNEAQ. The DNA of the CDR3 is TGTGCCAGCAGAATCAGCGCCGTCCAGAGCTCCTACGAGCAGTACTTC. Protein sequence: CASRISAVQSSYEQYF.

This clonotype was counted at least ten times. The J gene is TRBJ1-1, the V gene TRBV5-1; tentative D call: TRBD1 (6 bases). The CDR3 loop spans 13 amino acids. Per germline, CDR1 SGHRS and CDR2 YFSETQ. V shed 4 bases and J shed 0 bases, with 7 bases lying between them. CDR3 DNA: TGCGCCAGCAGCGACAGGATGAACACTGAAGCTTTCTTT. Encoded protein: CASSDRMNTEAFF.

This clonotype was recorded many times. This sequence joins TRBV5-1 and TRBJ1-4; maybe TRBD1 (6 bases). V lost 1 base and J lost 3, with 13 bases in between. The CDR3 runs to 16 residues. Germline CDR1 SGHRS, CDR2 YFSETQ. As DNA, the CDR3 is TGCGCCAGCAGCTTGCAGGCAGGGGCCGCTAATGAAAAACTGTTTTTT. Its protein product is CASSLQAGAANEKLFF.

This clonotype was counted ten times or more. The chain links TRBV7-6 to TRBJ2-3; D uncertain. Trimming removed 1 base from V and 0 bases from J, with 11 bases in between. The CDR3 is 16 amino acids. Germline CDR1 and CDR2: SGHVS and FNYEAQ. CDR3 DNA: TGTGCCAGCAGCTTAGGGTGGGGAATAAGCACAGATACGCAGTATTTT. Translated: CASSLGWGISTDTQYF.

This clonotype was seen many times. This chain uses TRBV12-3 or TRBV12-4 with TRBJ2-3; TRBD2 matches 8 bases. The V segment lost 6 bases and the J segment 2 bases; nucleotides outside the gene matches: 7. The CDR3 contains 15 residues. This CDR3 reads CASSKSGGNTDTQYF. Here the CDR3 DNA reads TGTGCCAGCAGCAAGAGCGGGGGTAACACAGATACGCAGTATTTT.

This clonotype was seen at least ten times. The chain employs TRBV6-6 and TRBJ2-5; no definite D call. CDR1 and CDR2 from the germline V gene are MNHNY and SVGAGI (reference sequence). The CDR3 extends over 12 amino acids. The V end lost 8 bases, the J end lost 5 bases, and 12 bases lay between the germline ends. The CDR3 DNA reads TGTGCCAGCCTGGCAGGTCGGGAGACCCAGTACTTC. Translated, it gives CASLAGRETQYF.

Of note for this clonotype: Possible read error: a much larger clone is one base away. V gene TRBV6-2 or TRBV6-3 combines with J gene TRBJ2-7; D unresolved. Germline V CDR1 and CDR2: MNHEY, SVGEGT. The CDR3 loop spans 12 amino acids. V gave up 6 bases and J gave up 1 base, with 7 bases separating them. The CDR3 bases are TGTGCCAGCAGACAACAGTCCTACGAGCAGTACTTC. As protein: CASRQQSYEQYF.

This clonotype has just a few counts. This chain uses TRBV12-3 or TRBV12-4 with TRBJ1-1; D remains ambiguous. CDR3 length: 15 amino acids. V lost 1 base to trimming and J lost 0 bases, with 9 bases between them. DNA for the CDR3: TGTGCCAGCAGTTTAGGGCGGATTATGAACACTGAAGCTTTCTTT. Amino acid sequence: CASSLGRIMNTEAFF.

This clonotype was observed at least ten times. The chain employs TRBV12-3 or TRBV12-4 and TRBJ1-6; D perhaps matches TRBD1 (5 bases). The CDR3 extends over 15 amino acids. The ends were cut back, 7 bases at V and 7 bases at J, with 17 bases in the middle. This chain's CDR3 is CASTPGVRWNSPLHF. The CDR3 coding sequence is TGTGCCAGCACCCCGGGGGTAAGGTGGAATTCACCCCTCCACTTT.

V is TRBV14 and J is TRBJ2-3; 13 nucleotides agree with TRBD2. Per germline, CDR1 SGHDN and CDR2 FVKESK. The CDR3 totals 17 residues. After removal of 4 bases from V and 3 bases from J, the junction contained 7 bases not matched to a gene. CDR3 loop: CASSLRSGLAGTDTQYF. DNA of the CDR3: TGTGCCAGCAGCCTAAGATCGGGACTAGCGGGGACAGATACGCAGTATTTT.

This clonotype was counted at least ten times. The chain couples TRBV5-1 to TRBJ2-2; TRBD2 agrees at 7 bases. The CDR3 loop spans 16 amino acids. Germline V lookup: CDR1 SGHRS, CDR2 YFSETQ. The V segment lost 5 bases and the J segment 7 bases; nucleotides outside the gene matches: 14. This CDR3 reads CASSFGPWEGRGELFF. CDR3 DNA sequence: TGCGCCAGCAGTTTCGGGCCCTGGGAGGGCCGCGGGGAGCTGTTTTTT. The entire variable domain, with the rest obtained from reference TRBV5-1 and TRBJ2-2, is as follows: KAGVTQTPRYLIKTRGQQVTLSCSPISGHRSVSWYQQTPGQGLQFLFEYFSETQRNKGNFPGRFSGRQFSNSRSEMNVSTLELGDSALYLCASSFGPWEGRGELFFGEGSRLTVL.

This clonotype occurred many times. This chain connects TRBV7-8 to TRBJ2-5, with D unresolved. Germline V gene sequence: CDR1 SGHVS, CDR2 FQNEAQ. Trimming pared 6 bases from V and 6 bases from J, leaving 14 bases between. CDR3 size: 13 residues. Here the CDR3 reads CASRINAVKTQYF. The CDR3 region has the DNA TGTGCCAGCAGGATTAATGCCGTGAAGACCCAGTACTTC. Based on the CDR3 plus reference TRBV7-8 and TRBJ2-5, the full variable domain is GAGVSQSPRYKVAKRGQDVALRCDPISGHVSLFWYQQALGQGPEFLTYFQNEAQLDKSGLPSDRFFAERPEGSVSTLKIQRTQQEDSAVYLCASRINAVKTQYFGPGTRLLVL.

As for this clonotype: This could be a read error, since a much larger clone is one nucleotide away. This CDR3 fails to terminate in the conserved phenylalanine or tryptophan, so it likely reflects a read error. V is TRBV7-2 and J is TRBJ1-4; TRBD1 might be the D (5 bases). From germline, CDR1 is SGHTA and CDR2 FQGNSA. The CDR3 sequence is 15 residues long. Deletions cut 1 base from V and 4 bases from J, with 10 bases between. The CDR3 DNA reads TGTGCCAGCAGCTTAGGGGGGATAGATAATGAAAAACTGTTTTAT. Amino acid sequence: CASSLGGIDNEKLFY.

With respect to this clonotype: This could be a read error, since a much larger clone is one nucleotide away. The chain has TRBV7-8 and TRBJ2-7, with 9 bases identical to TRBD2. This CDR3 is 17 amino acids long. The V gene's germline CDR1 is SGHVS and CDR2 FQNEAQ. The CDR3 here is CARSPAGLAGKVVGQYF. The CDR3 DNA reads as TGTGCCCGCAGCCCAGCAGGGCTAGCGGGAAAGGTGGTTGGGCAGTACTTC.